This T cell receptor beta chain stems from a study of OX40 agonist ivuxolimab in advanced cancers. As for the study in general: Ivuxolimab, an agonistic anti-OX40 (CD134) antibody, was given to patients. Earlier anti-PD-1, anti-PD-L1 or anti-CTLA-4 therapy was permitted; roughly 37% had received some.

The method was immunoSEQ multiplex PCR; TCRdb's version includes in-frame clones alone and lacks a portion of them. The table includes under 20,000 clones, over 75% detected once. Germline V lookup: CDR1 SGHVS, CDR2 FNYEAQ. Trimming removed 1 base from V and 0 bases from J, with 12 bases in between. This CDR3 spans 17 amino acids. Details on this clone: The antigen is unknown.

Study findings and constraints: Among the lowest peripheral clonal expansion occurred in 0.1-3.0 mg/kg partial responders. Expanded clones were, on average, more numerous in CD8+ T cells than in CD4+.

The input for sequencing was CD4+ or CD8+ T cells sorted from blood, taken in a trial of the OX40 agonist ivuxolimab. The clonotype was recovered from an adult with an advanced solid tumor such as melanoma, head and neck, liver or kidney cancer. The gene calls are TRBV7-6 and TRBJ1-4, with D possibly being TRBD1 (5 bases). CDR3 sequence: CASSLGSGWPTNEKLFF. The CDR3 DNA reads TGTGCCAGCAGCTTAGGGTCAGGGTGGCCAACTAATGAAAAACTGTTTTTT.